This TCR beta chain was identified during a study of shared clonotypes between healthy human individuals. Study context: Each donor's CD4 naive and CD4 memory cells filled three plates apiece, CD8 naive two, and CD8 memory one.

Study results and limitations: Sorted-subset samples were not fully sequenced, rarefaction indicated. Sharing across four donors was highest in naive CD4 (roughly 5%) and lowest in memory CD8 (0.4%). Relative to clonotypes present in all four donors, those not shared had lower generation probabilities.

The data were produced by immunoSEQ multiplex PCR, yet TCRdb's version contains in-frame clones alone and is incomplete. Among under 700,000 clones listed, approximately 95% were seen once. In regard to this clone: Its cognate antigen is unknown.

As defined, naive CD8 cells were CD45RO-negative and positively selected for CCR7, with terminally differentiated effector memory CD45RA+ cells excluded. The CDR3 consists of 14 residues. V dropped 0 bases and J dropped 1 base, with 7 bases sitting between them. Germline V gene lookup returns CDR1 SGHNT and CDR2 YYREEE (reference sequence). The source of this sequence is a woman in her thirties in good health. The rearrangement uses TRBV5-4 and TRBJ2-5; D unclear. What was sequenced was naive CD8+ T cells sorted from blood. DNA for the CDR3: TGTGCCAGCAGCTTGGAAGCCAGCCAAGAGACCCAGTACTTC. Protein product: CASSLEASQETQYF.